This TCR beta chain was captured by sequencing in a study of blood T cells in healthy people across ages (dated by TCRdb to the mid-2010s). Concerning the study at large: In model experiments, template switching captured about one uniquely barcoded TCR beta cDNA molecule for every two T cells. To track age-related changes in TCR beta repertoire diversity, the study relied on deep sequencing normalized with unique cDNA molecular identifiers. The donors were divided into four age groups: young (average approximately 15 years), middle-aged (about 40), aged (62) and long-lived (about 80). To avoid experimental bias, donors of different ages were spread randomly across the sequencing lanes. For two donors (one aged 18 to 30 and one aged 80 or older), the study analyzed two additional independent replicas of 1 million unique cDNA reads from the same blood draw. Overall study outcomes, separate from this receptor: Compared with the aged group, the long-lived group had more naive CD4+ T cells, fewer expanded clones and increased TCR diversity, a pattern suggesting age selection. As age increased, observed TCR beta diversity per million T cells dropped in a roughly linear way, and a significant reduction was already evident by age 40. The percentage of naive T cells measured by flow cytometry correlated strongly with observed TCR beta diversity. Because profiling used bulk unsorted PBMCs, naive and antigen-experienced compartments could not be compared conclusively. Because the CMV infection status of the donors was unknown, age-related changes in expanded clonotypes may potentially have been confounded. Estimates of total diversity based on one million sequenced T cells were regarded as lower bounds and as underestimates.

V is clipped by 11 bases and J by 4 bases, and the sequence between their germline boundaries is 10 bases long. Reading from cysteine to phenylalanine, the CDR3 counts 11 amino acids. Only the CDR3 portion is preserved as DNA: 33 bases, with reading frame beginning at the first base. This clonotype was counted between two and nine times. It has no known antigen specificity. No qualities accompany the bases; no much larger clone lies one base away. The donors were about 40 Caucasian individuals from Russia, aged roughly 6 to 90 years, who were systemically healthy. Each donor gave approximately 9.3 milliliters of peripheral blood, collected into EDTA-treated Vacutainer tubes. Ficoll-Paque density-gradient centrifugation was used to isolate PBMCs, with at least 6 million per sample. Trizol reagent was used to extract total RNA from the PBMCs, yielding at least 5 micrograms per sample. The percentages of naive CD45RAhigh/CD27high T cells were determined by flow cytometry on a PBMC aliquot from every donor.

Library construction relied on 5' RACE. Sequenced on an Illumina HiSeq 2500. A second roughly 6 to 12 cycle PCR used a sample-barcoded 5' primer and a J-beta primer mix. Each TCR beta cDNA molecule received a unique molecular identifier from a template-switch 5' adaptor carrying 12 random nucleotides. At least 2.5 million CDR3-containing paired-end reads were obtained from each sample. The Mint cDNA synthesis kit, primed by a TRBC-specific oligonucleotide, was used to synthesize first-strand cDNA from all RNA. Following uracil-DNA glycosylase treatment, all cDNA underwent a first 18-cycle PCR with the universal primers M1SS and BC2_uni_R. Turning to the authors' computational methods: For normalization, 1 million high-quality reads, each with a distinct molecular identifier, were randomly selected from each sample. Reads with shared molecular identifiers were discarded instead of being binned into consensus sequences. MiTCR, with a Q25 quality threshold and the strictest error-elimination algorithm, was used for CDR3 identification, clonotype clustering and error correction. A nonparametric unseen species model with Euler transformation was used to estimate lower-bound total TCR beta diversity. TCRdb trimmed public reads at Q25 via fastp, called clones via MiXCR and kept in-frame beta chains. Every entry covers one CDR3 protein and lists the most common genes and DNA from its rows. The V and J calls follow TCRdb's processing rather than the paper's. The sample table holds approximately 770,000 distinct CDR3 sequences, of which roughly 60% were seen once. The ten top clones hold 20% to 25% of the sample.

Sequencing was done on a sample of blood. This receptor was obtained from a man aged 25 to 45 in good health. This receptor chain uses TRBV12-3 or TRBV12-4 and TRBJ2-3, with the D gene not clear enough to name. The DNA sequence is as follows: TGTGCCTCCCGGGCGGCAGATACGCAGTATTTT. Protein translation: CASRAADTQYF.